This paragraph reports one T cell receptor beta chain. Looked up from germline, CDR1 is GTSNPN and CDR2 is SVGIG (reference sequence). After removal of 1 base from V and 3 bases from J, the junction contained 3 bases not matched to a gene. This CDR3 is 14 amino acids long. The record originates from a study of control samples from healthy donors and cancer patients. TCRdb's copy holds only in-frame clones and misses some; the assay was immunoSEQ multiplex PCR. The sample lists around 28,000 clones; around nine tenths were seen once. The chain recombines TRBV30 with TRBJ1-5, with TRBD1 identical over 7 bases. This TCR came from a woman aged 40 to 49 with lung cancer. Input material: PBMCs. CDR3 sequence (DNA): TGTGCCTGGAGTGGGGACAGCTCCAATCAGCCCCAGCATTTT. Its protein product is CAWSGDSSNQPQHF. The variable domain in full, with the rest retrieved from reference TRBV30 and TRBJ1-5, is SQTIHQWPATLVQPVGSPLSLECTVEGTSNPNLYWYRQAAGRGLQLLFYSVGIGQISSEVPQNLSASRPQDRQFILSSKKLLLSDSGFYLCAWSGDSSNQPQHFGDGTRLSIL.